This T cell receptor (beta chain) was documented in a study of regulatory T cells in long-lasting Graves disease. CDR1 is SNHLY, CDR2 FYNNEI, per germline. This CDR3 has 14 residues. The ends were cut back, 6 bases at V and 1 base at J, with 13 bases in the middle. Relying on iRepertoire HTBI primers and Arm-PCR of CDR3 regions, the team built TCR beta libraries. In TCRdb, the multiplex PCR reads were re-called with MiXCR into one record per CDR3 protein. This sample has more than 300,000 distinct CDR3 sequences, with roughly 24% found just once. Time point reported: persistent/refractory GD, antithyroid drugs over 5 years with positive TRAb. RNA extracted from PBMCs served as the sequencing template. Clinicians diagnosed Graves' disease using American Thyroid Association guidelines.

The J gene is TRBJ2-7, the V gene TRBV2; tentatively, D is TRBD2 (6 bases). The sequence was obtained from a woman in her thirties or forties with Graves disease. The sample here was peripheral blood mononuclear cells (PBMCs), taken when the disease was refractory, from a patient treated with antithyroid drugs. This CDR3 reads CASSHGTPSYEQYF. The CDR3, as DNA: TGTGCCAGCAGCCACGGGACTCCGTCCTACGAGCAGTACTTC. The whole variable domain, filled in from reference TRBV2 and TRBJ2-7, reads EPEVTQTPSHQVTQMGQEVILRCVPISNHLYFYWYRQILGQKVEFLVSFYNNEISEKSEIFDDQFSVERPDGSNFTLKIRSTKLEDSAMYFCASSHGTPSYEQYFGPGTRLTVT.